Below, one TCR beta chain is given with its context. The antigen remains unidentified. Sequencing was performed with immunoSEQ multiplex PCR; in TCRdb, only in-frame clones are kept and a portion is missing. This table has some 140,000 clones, 70% to 90% appearing once. The sample belongs to a study of cytomegalovirus exposure and HLA in healthy donors. Turning to the study itself: Later analysis reported that the approximately 130 validation repertoires shared the platform of the approximately 670 first-cohort repertoires.

There are 15 residues in the CDR3. V shed 5 bases, J shed 7 bases, and the junction held 10 bases outside the gene matches. Germline V CDR1 and CDR2: SGDLS, YYNGEE. Overall study findings and caveats: A classifier reportedly called cytomegalovirus status with high sensitivity and specificity. Among TCR beta chains, those listed as cytomegalovirus-associated numbered around 160. Rarity held for most TCR sequences, but there were some public TCRs that occurred in many donors.

The sample consisted of PBMCs. This sequence originates from a man aged 18 to 29 in good health and CMV-seronegative. The chain uses TRBV9 and TRBJ1-4, with 8 bases identical to TRBD1. CDR3 sequence (DNA): TGTGCCAGCAGTCCTCAGGGGGCGCGGGGTGAAAAACTGTTTTTT. Translating gives CASSPQGARGEKLFF.